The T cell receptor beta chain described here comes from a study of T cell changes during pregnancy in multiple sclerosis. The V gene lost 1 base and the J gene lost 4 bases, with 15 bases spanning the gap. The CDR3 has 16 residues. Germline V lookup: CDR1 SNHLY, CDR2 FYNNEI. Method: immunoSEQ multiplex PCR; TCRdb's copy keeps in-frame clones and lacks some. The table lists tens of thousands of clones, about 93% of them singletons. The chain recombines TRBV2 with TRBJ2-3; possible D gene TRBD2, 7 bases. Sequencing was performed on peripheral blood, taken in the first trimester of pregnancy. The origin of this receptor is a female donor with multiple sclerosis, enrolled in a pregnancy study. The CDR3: CASSEEAGAGADTQYF. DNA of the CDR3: TGTGCCAGCAGTGAAGAGGCGGGGGCCGGCGCAGATACGCAGTATTTT.